One sample yielded the 5 T cell receptor beta chains listed below, sequenced in a study of monozygotic twins with inflammatory bowel disease. TCRdb reprocessed the 5' RACE reads and stores each CDR3 protein as one record, lacking DNA. The data include 190,000 or so distinct CDR3 sequences; the top ten clones carry 1.5% to 2%. The specimen sequenced was blood. The source of these receptors is a human donor with ulcerative colitis or Crohn's disease, or a healthy co-twin of an affected twin (not recorded which).

The chain joins TRBV6-1 to TRBJ2-1; there is no DNA to check the TCRdb D call of TRBD1. Looked up from germline, CDR1 is MNHNS and CDR2 is SASEGT. The CDR3 consists of 14 residues. CDR3 protein: CASREGQSYNEQFF.

This rearrangement joins TRBV7-9 to TRBJ2-7; TCRdb's D call, TRBD1, is unchecked because there is no DNA. CDR1 and CDR2 (germline): SEHNR, FQNEAQ (reference sequence). The CDR3 is 15 amino acids. The CDR3 region is CASSSWDGSSYEQYF.

CDR3 region: CASSRDPSGTNEKLFF. The V call is TRBV5-4, the J call TRBJ1-4. This CDR3 has 16 amino acids. Per germline, CDR1 SGHNT and CDR2 YYREEE (reference sequence).

The genes are TRBV5-1 and TRBJ1-5. The CDR3 covers 13 residues. Germline V CDR1 and CDR2: SGHRS, YFSETQ. CDR3 amino acids: CASSLSPNQPQHF.

The rearrangement joins TRBV12-3 or TRBV12-4 to TRBJ2-7. The CDR3 is made up of 12 amino acids. Here the CDR3 reads CASSLRATEQYF.